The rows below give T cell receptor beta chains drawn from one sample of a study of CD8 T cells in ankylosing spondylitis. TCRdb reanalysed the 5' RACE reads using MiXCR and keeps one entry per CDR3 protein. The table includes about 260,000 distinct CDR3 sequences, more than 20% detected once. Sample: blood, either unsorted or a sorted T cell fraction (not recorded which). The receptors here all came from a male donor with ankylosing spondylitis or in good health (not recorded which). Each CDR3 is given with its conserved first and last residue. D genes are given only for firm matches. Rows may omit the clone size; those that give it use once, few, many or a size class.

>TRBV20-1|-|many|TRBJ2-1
CSADTRDEQFF
TGCAGTGCTGACACTAGGGATGAGCAGTTCTTC
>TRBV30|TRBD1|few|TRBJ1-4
CAWNRGTNEKLFF
TGTGCCTGGAACAGGGGAACTAATGAAAAACTGTTTTTT
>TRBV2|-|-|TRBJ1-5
CASSEWLVRGSNQPQHF
TGTGCCAGCAGTGAATGGTTGGTCAGGGGAAGCAATCAGCCCCAGCATTTT
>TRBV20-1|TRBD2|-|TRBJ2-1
CSARDGSSGDNEQFF
TGCAGTGCTAGAGATGGGTCTAGCGGGGACAATGAGCAGTTCTTC
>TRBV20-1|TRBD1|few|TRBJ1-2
CSARVRDRGAEGYTF
TGCAGTGCTAGAGTCCGGGACAGGGGGGCAGAAGGCTACACCTTC
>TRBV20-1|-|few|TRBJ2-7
CSARRGQVNEQYF
TGCAGTGCCAGACGGGGGCAGGTGAACGAGCAGTACTTC
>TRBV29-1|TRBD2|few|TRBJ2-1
CSVARAGDLYNEQFF
TGCAGCGTTGCGCGGGCGGGGGACTTATACAATGAGCAGTTCTTC
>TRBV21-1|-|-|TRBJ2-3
CASSNSGRRAPRTDTQYF
TGTGCCAGCAGCAATTCCGGGCGCAGGGCCCCACGGACAGATACGCAGTATTTT
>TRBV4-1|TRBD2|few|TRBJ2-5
CASSPGGREETQYF
TGCGCCAGCAGCCCCGGGGGGAGGGAAGAGACCCAGTACTTC
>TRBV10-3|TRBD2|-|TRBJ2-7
CAISESGRGLSYEQYF
TGTGCCATCAGTGAGTCAGGGAGGGGCCTCTCCTACGAGCAGTACTTC
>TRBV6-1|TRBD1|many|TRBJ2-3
CASKKGQGADTQYF
TGTGCCAGCAAGAAAGGACAGGGCGCAGATACGCAGTATTTT
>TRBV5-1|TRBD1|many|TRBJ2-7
CASSLTGTGGYEQYF
TGCGCCAGCAGCCTGACCGGGACAGGGGGATACGAGCAGTACTTC
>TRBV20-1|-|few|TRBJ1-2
CSAPMKLANYGYTF
TGCAGTGCACCTATGAAACTAGCTAACTATGGCTACACCTTC
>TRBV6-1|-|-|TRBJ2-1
CASSRLMGSYNEQFF
TGTGCCAGCAGCCGCCTGATGGGCTCCTACAATGAGCAGTTCTTC
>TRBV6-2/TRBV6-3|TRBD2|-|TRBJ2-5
CASNQGKTSGMIETQYF
TGTGCCAGCAACCAGGGAAAGACTAGCGGGATGATAGAGACCCAGTACTTC
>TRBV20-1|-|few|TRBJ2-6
CSANRVSGANVLTF
TGCAGTGCCAACAGGGTCTCTGGGGCCAACGTCCTGACTTTC
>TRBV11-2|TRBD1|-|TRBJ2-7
CASSLSGTVSSYEQYF
TGTGCCAGCAGCTTATCCGGGACAGTGAGCTCCTACGAGCAGTACTTC
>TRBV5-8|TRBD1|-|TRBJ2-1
CASSGQTGSWQFF
TGTGCCAGCAGCGGCCAGACAGGGTCTTGGCAGTTCTTC
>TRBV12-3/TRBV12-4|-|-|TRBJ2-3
CASTSRSPDTQYF
TGTGCCAGCACTTCTCGATCCCCAGATACGCAGTATTTT
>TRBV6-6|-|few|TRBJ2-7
CASSVESTYEQYF
TGTGCCAGCAGCGTGGAAAGCACCTACGAGCAGTACTTC
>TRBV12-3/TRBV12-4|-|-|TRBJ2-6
CASSLQSGANVLTF
TGTGCCAGCAGCCTCCAGTCTGGGGCCAACGTCCTGACTTTC
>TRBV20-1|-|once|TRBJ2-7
CSARVPLTYEQYF
TGCAGTGCTAGAGTTCCACTTACCTACGAGCAGTACTTC
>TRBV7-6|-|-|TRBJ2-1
CASSLGGTGVANEQFF
TGTGCCAGCAGCTTAGGGGGGACGGGGGTTGCCAATGAGCAGTTCTTC
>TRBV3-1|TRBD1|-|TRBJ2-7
CASSQDRAGGFYEQYF
TGTGCCAGCAGCCAAGATCGGGCAGGGGGCTTCTACGAGCAGTACTTC
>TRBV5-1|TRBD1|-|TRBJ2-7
CASSLTGQDYEQYF
TGCGCCAGCAGCTTGACGGGACAGGACTACGAGCAGTACTTC
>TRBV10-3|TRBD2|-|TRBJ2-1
CAISEIAGGGNEQFF
TGTGCCATCAGTGAGATAGCGGGGGGGGGAAATGAGCAGTTCTTC
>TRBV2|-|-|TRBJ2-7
CAASNRDPYEQYF
TGTGCCGCAAGCAACAGGGACCCCTACGAGCAGTACTTC
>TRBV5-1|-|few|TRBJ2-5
CASSLDVPETQYF
TGCGCCAGCAGCTTGGATGTGCCAGAGACCCAGTACTTC
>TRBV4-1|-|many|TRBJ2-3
CASSPLEGSPDTQYF
TGCGCCAGCAGCCCACTGGAGGGGAGTCCAGATACGCAGTATTTT
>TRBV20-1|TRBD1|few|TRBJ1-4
CSARDLDRANEKLFF
TGCAGTGCTAGAGATCTGGACAGGGCTAATGAAAAACTGTTTTTT
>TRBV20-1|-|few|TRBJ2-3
CSARAFMLAFGDTQYF
TGCAGTGCTAGAGCCTTCATGCTAGCATTTGGCGATACGCAGTATTTT
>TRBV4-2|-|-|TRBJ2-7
CASSQAGDTYEQYF
TGTGCCAGCAGCCAAGCGGGGGATACCTACGAGCAGTACTTC
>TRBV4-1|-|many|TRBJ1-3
CASSRLNQGLGGNTIYF
TGCGCCAGCAGCCGACTAAACCAGGGTCTCGGTGGAAACACCATATATTTT
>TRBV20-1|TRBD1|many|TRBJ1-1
CSAWNRGSTEAFF
TGCAGTGCCTGGAACAGGGGGTCCACTGAAGCTTTCTTT
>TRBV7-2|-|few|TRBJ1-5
CASNLRGLGQPQHF
TGTGCCAGCAACTTGCGAGGGCTAGGTCAGCCCCAGCATTTT
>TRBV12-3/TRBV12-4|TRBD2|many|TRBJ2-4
CASSLALAGTRYF
TGTGCCAGCAGTTTGGCGCTAGCGGGGACAAGATACTTC
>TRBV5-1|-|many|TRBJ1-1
CASSAGQFTEAFF
TGCGCCAGCAGCGCCGGACAGTTCACTGAAGCTTTCTTT
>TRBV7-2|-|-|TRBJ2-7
CASSLSTASSYEQYF
TGTGCCAGCAGCTTATCGACAGCAAGCTCCTACGAGCAGTACTTC
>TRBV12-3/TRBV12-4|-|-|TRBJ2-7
CASSSRGAGSYEQYF
TGTGCCAGCAGTTCCAGGGGTGCAGGGAGCTACGAGCAGTACTTC
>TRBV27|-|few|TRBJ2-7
CASSSAHEQYF
TGTGCCAGCAGTTCGGCCCACGAGCAGTACTTC
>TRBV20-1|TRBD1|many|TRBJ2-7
CSASFGTGGNEQYF
TGCAGTGCTAGCTTCGGGACAGGGGGGAACGAGCAGTACTTC
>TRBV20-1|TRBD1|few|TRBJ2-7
CSAINPGQGDYEQYF
TGCAGTGCTATCAATCCGGGACAGGGAGACTACGAGCAGTACTTC
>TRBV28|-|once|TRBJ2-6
CASSSRTGNSGANVLTF
TGTGCCAGCAGTTCTCGGACGGGCAACTCTGGGGCCAACGTCCTGACTTTC
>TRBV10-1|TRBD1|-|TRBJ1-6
CASSTGQGPVSYNSPLHF
TGCGCCAGCAGCACAGGACAGGGCCCCGTCTCCTATAATTCACCCCTCCACTTT
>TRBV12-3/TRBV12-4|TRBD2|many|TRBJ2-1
CASSPGTSGGGGNEQFF
TGTGCCAGCAGTCCGGGGACTAGCGGGGGGGGAGGCAATGAGCAGTTCTTC
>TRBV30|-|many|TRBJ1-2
CACRREANYGYTF
TGTGCCTGTCGAAGGGAGGCGAACTATGGCTACACCTTC
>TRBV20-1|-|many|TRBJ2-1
CSASGLEVRSYNEQFF
TGCAGTGCTAGTGGGCTCGAGGTGAGGTCCTACAATGAGCAGTTCTTC
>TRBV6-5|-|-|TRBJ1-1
CASSSGQKAFF
TGTGCCAGCAGTTCCGGACAGAAAGCTTTCTTT
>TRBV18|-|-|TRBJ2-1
CASSPGLEVSDEQFF
TGTGCCAGCTCACCCGGGCTGGAAGTCTCCGATGAGCAGTTCTTC
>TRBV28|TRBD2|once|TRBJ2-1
CASTVGGDLSYNEQFF
TGTGCCAGCACCGTGGGGGGGGACCTCTCCTACAATGAGCAGTTCTTC
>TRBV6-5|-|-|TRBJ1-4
CASSLGRTTNEKLFF
TGTGCCAGCAGTTTAGGGAGAACAACTAATGAAAAACTGTTTTTT
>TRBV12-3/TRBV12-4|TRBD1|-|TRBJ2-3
CASSLGTGLRDTQYF
TGTGCCAGCAGTTTAGGGACAGGGTTGAGAGATACGCAGTATTTT
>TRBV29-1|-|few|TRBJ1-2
CSATDSNYGYTF
TGCAGCGCGACGGACAGCAACTATGGCTACACCTTC
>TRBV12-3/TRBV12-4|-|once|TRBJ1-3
CASSRRGDKRNTIYF
TGTGCCAGCAGTCGGAGAGGGGATAAGAGAAACACCATATATTTT
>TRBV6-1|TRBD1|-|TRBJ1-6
CASSVGQATDSPLHF
TGTGCCAGCAGTGTTGGACAGGCCACCGATTCACCCCTCCACTTT
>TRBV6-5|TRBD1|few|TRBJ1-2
CASSYSRGRSTYGYTF
TGTGCCAGCAGTTACTCCAGGGGGCGAAGTACCTATGGCTACACCTTC
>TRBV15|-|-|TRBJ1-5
CTTGEQNQPQHF
TGTACCACCGGGGAGCAAAATCAGCCCCAGCATTTT
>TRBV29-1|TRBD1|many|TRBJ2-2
CSVGRGPGGELFF
TGCAGCGTTGGAAGGGGGCCGGGCGGGGAGCTGTTTTTT
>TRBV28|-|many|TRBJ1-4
CASSTTTTNEKLFF
TGTGCCAGCAGCACGACAACAACTAATGAAAAACTGTTTTTT